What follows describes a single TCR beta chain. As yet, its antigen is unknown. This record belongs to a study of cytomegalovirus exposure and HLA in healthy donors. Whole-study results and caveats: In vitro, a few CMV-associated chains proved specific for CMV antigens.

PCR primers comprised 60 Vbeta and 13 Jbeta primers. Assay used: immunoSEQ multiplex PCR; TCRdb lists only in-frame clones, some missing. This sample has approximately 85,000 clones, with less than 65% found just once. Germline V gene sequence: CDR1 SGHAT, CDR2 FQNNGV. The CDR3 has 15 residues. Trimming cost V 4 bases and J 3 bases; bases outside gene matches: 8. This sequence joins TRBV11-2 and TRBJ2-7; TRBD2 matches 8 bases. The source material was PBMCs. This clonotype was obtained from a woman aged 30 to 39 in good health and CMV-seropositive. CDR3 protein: CASSYGGAGYYEQYF. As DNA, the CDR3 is TGTGCCAGCAGCTACGGGGGGGCAGGGTACTACGAGCAGTACTTC.